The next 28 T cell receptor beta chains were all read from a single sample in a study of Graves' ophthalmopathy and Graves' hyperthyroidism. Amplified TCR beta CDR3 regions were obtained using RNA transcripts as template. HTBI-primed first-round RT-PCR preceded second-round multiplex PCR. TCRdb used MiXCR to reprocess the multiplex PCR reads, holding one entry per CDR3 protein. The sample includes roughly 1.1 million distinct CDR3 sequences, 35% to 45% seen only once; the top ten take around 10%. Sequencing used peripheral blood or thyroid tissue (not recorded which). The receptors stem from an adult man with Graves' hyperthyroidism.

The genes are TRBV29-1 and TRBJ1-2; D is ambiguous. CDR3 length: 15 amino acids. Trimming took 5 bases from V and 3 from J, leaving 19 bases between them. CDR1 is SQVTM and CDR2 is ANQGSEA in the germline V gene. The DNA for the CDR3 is TGCAGCGTTAAACCCGCAGGAGACCGATACTATGGCTACACCTTC. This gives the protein CSVKPAGDRYYGYTF.

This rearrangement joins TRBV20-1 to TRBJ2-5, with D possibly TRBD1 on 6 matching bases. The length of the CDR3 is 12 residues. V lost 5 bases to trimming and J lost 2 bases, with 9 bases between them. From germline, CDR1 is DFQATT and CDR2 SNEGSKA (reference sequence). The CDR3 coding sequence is TGCAGTGCTTGGACAGTACAAGAGACCCAGTACTTC. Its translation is CSAWTVQETQYF.

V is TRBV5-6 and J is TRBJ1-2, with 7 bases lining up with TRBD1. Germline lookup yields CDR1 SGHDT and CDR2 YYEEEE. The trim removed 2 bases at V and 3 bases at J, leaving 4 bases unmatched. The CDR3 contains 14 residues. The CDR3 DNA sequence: TGTGCCAGCAGCTTCCGGGGGACAGACTATGGCTACACCTTC. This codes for CASSFRGTDYGYTF.

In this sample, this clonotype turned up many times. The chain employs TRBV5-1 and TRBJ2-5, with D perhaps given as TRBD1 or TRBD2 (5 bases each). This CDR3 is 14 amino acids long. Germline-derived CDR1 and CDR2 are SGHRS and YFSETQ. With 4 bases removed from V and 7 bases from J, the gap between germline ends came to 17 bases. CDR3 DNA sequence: TGCGCCAGCAGCAAGGGGACGTCGTTTGGGACCCAGTACTTC. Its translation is CASSKGTSFGTQYF.

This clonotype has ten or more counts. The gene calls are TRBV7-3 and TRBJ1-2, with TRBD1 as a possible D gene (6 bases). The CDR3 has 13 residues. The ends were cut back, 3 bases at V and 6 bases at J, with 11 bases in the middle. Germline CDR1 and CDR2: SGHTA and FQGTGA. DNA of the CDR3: TGTGCCAGCAGCTTGTCAGGGGCAGATGGCTACACCTTC. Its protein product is CASSLSGADGYTF.

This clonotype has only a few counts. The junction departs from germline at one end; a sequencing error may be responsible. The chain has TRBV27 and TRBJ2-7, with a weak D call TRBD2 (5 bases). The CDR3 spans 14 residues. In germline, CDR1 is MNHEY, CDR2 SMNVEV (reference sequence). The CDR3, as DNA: TGTGCCAGCAGTTTAGCGTCGGCTTCCGGGGAGCTGTACTTC. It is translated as CASSLASASGELYF.

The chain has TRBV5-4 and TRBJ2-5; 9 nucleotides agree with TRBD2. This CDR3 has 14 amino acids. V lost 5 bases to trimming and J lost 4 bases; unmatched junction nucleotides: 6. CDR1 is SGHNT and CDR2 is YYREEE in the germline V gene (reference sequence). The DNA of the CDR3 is TGTGCCAGCAGTTTTCTAGCGGGGAGAGAGACCCAGTACTTC. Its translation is CASSFLAGRETQYF. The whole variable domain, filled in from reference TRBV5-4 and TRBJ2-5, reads ETGVTQSPTHLIKTRGQQVTLRCSSQSGHNTVSWYQQALGQGPQFIFQYYREEENGRGNFPPRFSGLQFPNYSSELNVNALELDDSALYLCASSFLAGRETQYFGPGTRLLVL.

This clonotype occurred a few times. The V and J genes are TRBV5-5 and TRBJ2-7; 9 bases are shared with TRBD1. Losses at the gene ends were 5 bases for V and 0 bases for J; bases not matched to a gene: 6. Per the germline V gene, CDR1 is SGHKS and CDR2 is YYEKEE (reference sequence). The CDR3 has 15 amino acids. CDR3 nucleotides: TGTGCCAGCAGAAAGGACAGGGGATTCTCCTACGAGCAGTACTTC. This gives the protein CASRKDRGFSYEQYF.

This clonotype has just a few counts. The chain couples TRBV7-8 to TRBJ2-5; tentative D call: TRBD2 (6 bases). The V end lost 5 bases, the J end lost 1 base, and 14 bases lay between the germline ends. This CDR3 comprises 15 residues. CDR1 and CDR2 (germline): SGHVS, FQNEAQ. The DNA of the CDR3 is TGTGCCAGCAGCAGGGCTAGCGTATCCCAAGAGACCCAGTACTTC. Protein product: CASSRASVSQETQYF.

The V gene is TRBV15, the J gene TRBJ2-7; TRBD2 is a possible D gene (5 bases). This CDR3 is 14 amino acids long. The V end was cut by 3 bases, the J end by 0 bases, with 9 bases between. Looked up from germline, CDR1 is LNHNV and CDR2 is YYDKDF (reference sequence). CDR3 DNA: TGTGCCACCAGCAGTCTGGGGAGCTCCTACGAGCAGTACTTC. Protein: CATSSLGSSYEQYF.

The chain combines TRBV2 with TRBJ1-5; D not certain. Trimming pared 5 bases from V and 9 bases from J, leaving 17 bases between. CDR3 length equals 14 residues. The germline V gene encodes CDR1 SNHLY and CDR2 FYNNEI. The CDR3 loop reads CASSFSPSLRPQHF. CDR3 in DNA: TGTGCCAGCAGTTTTTCCCCCAGCCTCCGGCCCCAGCATTTT.

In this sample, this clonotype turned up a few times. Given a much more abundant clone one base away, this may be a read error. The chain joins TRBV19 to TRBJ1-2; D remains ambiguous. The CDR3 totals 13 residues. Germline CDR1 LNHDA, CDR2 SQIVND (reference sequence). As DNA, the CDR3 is TGTGCCAGTAGTATAGTCGGTAGTCATGGCTGCACCTTC. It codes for CASSIVGSHGCTF.

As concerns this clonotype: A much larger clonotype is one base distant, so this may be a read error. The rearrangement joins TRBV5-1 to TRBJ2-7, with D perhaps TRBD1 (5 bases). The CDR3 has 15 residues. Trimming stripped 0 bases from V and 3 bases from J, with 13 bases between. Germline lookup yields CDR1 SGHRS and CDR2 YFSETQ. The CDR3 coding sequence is TGCGCCAGCAGCTTGGCACAGGCCCCCTACTACGAGCAGTACTTC. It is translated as CASSLAQAPYYEQYF. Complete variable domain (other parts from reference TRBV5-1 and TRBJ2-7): KAGVTQTPRYLIKTRGQQVTLSCSPISGHRSVSWYQQTPGQGLQFLFEYFSETQRNKGNFPGRFSGRQFSNSRSEMNVSTLELGDSALYLCASSLAQAPYYEQYFGPGTRLTVT.

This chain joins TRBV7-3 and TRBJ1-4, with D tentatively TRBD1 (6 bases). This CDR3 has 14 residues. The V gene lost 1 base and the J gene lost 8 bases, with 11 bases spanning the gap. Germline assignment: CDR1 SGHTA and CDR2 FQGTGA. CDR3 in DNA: TGTGCCAGCAGCTTAAGGGGGCTCGGCGAAAAACTGTTTTTT. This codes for CASSLRGLGEKLFF.

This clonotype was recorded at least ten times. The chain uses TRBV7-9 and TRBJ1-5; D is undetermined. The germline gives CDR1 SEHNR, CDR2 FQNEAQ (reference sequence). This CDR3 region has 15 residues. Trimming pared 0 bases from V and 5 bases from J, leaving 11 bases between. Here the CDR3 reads CASSLAEHRDQPQHF. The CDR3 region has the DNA TGTGCCAGCAGCTTAGCGGAGCACCGAGATCAGCCCCAGCATTTT.

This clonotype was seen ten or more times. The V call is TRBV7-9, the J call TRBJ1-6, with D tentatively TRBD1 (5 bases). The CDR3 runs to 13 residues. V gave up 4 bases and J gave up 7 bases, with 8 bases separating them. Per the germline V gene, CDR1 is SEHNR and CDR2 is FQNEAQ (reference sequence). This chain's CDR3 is CASSSTENSPLHF. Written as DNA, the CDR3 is TGTGCCAGCAGCTCGACAGAGAATTCACCCCTCCACTTT. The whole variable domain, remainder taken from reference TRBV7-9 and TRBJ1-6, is DTGVSQNPRHKITKRGQNVTFRCDPISEHNRLYWYRQTLGQGPEFLTYFQNEAQLEKSRLLSDRFSAERPKGSFSTLEIQRTEQGDSAMYLCASSSTENSPLHFGNGTRLTVT.

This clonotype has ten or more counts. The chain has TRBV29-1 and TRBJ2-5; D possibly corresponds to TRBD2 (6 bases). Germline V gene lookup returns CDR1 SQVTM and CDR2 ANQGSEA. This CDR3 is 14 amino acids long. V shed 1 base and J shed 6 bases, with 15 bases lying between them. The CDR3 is CSVEGVAAGQTQYF. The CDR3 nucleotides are TGCAGCGTTGAAGGGGTAGCAGCGGGTCAGACCCAGTACTTC. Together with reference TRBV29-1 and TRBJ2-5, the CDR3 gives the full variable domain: SAVISQKPSRDICQRGTSLTIQCQVDSQVTMMFWYRQQPGQSLTLIATANQGSEATYESGFVIDKFPISRPNLTFSTLTVSNMSPEDSSIYLCSVEGVAAGQTQYFGPGTRLLVL.

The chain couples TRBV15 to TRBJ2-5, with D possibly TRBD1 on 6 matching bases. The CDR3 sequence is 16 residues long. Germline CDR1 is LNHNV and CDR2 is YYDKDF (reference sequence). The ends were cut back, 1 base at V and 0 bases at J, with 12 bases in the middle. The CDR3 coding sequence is TGTGCCACCAGCAGAGTTACAGGGATGTACCAAGAGACCCAGTACTTC. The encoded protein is CATSRVTGMYQETQYF.

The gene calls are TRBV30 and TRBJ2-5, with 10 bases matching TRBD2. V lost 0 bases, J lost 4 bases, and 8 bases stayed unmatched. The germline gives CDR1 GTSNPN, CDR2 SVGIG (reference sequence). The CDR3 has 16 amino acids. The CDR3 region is CAWSVLAGLGGETQYF. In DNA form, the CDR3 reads TGTGCCTGGAGTGTACTAGCGGGATTGGGAGGAGAGACCCAGTACTTC.

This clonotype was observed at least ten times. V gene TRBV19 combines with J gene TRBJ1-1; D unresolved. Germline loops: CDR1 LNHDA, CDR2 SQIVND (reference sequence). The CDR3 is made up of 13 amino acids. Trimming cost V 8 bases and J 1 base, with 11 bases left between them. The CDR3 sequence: CASVGWRNTEAFF. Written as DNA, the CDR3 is TGTGCCAGTGTAGGGTGGAGGAACACTGAAGCTTTCTTT.

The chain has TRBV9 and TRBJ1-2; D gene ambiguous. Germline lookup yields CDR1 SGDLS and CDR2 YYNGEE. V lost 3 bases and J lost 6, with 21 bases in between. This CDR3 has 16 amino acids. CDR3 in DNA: TGTGCCAGCAGCGGAGCCCCGCTGACTAGCGGGAATGGCTACACCTTC. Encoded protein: CASSGAPLTSGNGYTF.

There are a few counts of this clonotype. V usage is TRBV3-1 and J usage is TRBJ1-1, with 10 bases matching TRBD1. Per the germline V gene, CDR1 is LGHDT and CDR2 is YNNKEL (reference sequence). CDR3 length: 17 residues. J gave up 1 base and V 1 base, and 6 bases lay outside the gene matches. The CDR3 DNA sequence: TGTGCCAGCAGCCAAGGGTTGGGACAGGGGCGGAACACTGAAGCTTTCTTT. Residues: CASSQGLGQGRNTEAFF.

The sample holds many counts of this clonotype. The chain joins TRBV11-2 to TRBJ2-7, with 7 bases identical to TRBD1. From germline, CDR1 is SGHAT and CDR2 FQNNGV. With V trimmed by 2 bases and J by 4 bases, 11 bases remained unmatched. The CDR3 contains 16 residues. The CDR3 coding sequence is TGTGCCAGCAGCTTACAGTCTGCCAGGGGGTCTTACGAGCAGTACTTC. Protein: CASSLQSARGSYEQYF. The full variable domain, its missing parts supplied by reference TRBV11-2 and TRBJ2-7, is EAGVAQSPRYKIIEKRQSVAFWCNPISGHATLYWYQQILGQGPKLLIQFQNNGVVDDSQLPKDRFSAERLKGVDSTLKIQPAKLEDSAVYLCASSLQSARGSYEQYFGPGTRLTVT.

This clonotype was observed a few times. CDR3 nucleotide sequence: TGCAGCGTTCAGCACACCGGGGAGCTGTTTTTT. Translated: CSVQHTGELFF. V and J are TRBV29-1 and TRBJ2-2; D uncertain. This CDR3 comprises 11 residues. V was shortened by 5 bases and J by 3 bases, with 4 bases between the two germline ends. Germline CDR1 reads SQVTM; CDR2 reads ANQGSEA.

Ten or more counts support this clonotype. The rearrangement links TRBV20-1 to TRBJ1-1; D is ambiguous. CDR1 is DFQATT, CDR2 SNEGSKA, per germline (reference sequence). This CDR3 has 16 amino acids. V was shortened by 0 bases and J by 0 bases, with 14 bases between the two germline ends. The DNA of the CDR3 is TGCAGTGCTAGAGATTTGGGAAAGGGTCTGAACACTGAAGCTTTCTTT. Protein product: CSARDLGKGLNTEAFF.

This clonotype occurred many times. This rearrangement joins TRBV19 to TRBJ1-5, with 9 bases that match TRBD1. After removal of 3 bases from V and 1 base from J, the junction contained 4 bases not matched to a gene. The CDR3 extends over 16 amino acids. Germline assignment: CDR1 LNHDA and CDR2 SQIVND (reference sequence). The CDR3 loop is CASSMMDRGSNQPQHF. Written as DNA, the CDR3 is TGTGCCAGTAGTATGATGGACAGGGGAAGCAATCAGCCCCAGCATTTT. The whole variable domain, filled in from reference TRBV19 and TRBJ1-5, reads DGGITQSPKYLFRKEGQNVTLSCEQNLNHDAMYWYRQDPGQGLRLIYYSQIVNDFQKGDIAEGYSVSREKKESFPLTVTSAQKNPTAFYLCASSMMDRGSNQPQHFGDGTRLSIL.

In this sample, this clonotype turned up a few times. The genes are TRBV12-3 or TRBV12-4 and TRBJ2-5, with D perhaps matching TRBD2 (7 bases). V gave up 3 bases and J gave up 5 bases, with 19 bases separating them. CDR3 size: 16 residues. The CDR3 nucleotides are TGTGCCAGCAGTTTGGGGGAGGGGGGCGACGGGGAGACCCAGTACTTC. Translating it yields CASSLGEGGDGETQYF.

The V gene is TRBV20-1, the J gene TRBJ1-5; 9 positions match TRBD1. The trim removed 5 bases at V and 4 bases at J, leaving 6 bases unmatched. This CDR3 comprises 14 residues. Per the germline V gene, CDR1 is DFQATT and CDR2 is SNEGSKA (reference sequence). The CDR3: CSAPDRGSNQPQHF. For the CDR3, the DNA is TGCAGTGCTCCCGACAGGGGGAGTAATCAGCCCCAGCATTTT.